These 16 T cell receptor beta chains were sequenced from one sample in a study of CD8+ T cells in alopecia areata. Indicated treatment: oral pan-JAK inhibitor, 5-10 mg twice daily. In each case, RNA was isolated and then reverse transcribed into cDNA as the sequencing template. TCRdb's table, derived via immunoSEQ multiplex PCR, lists solely in-frame clones and lacks some. The repertoire includes approximately 140,000 clones, 86% of them detected once, and roughly 13% sits in the top ten. Sequences were derived from CD8+ T cells sorted from blood, sampled at week 4, from a patient treated with tofacitinib. Receptors were obtained from a human donor with alopecia areata.

The V call is TRBV30, the J call TRBJ1-1; D is perhaps TRBD1 (6 bases). Germline CDR1 GTSNPN, CDR2 SVGIG (reference sequence). The ends were cut back, 2 bases at V and 2 bases at J, with 18 bases in the middle. The CDR3 is 16 amino acids. The CDR3 DNA reads as TGTGCCTGGAGTCTCTTTGCCGGGACAACTAACACTGAAGCTTTCTTT. Its protein is CAWSLFAGTTNTEAFF.

This sequence joins TRBV4-1 and TRBJ2-7; the match to TRBD2 covers 10 bases. The CDR3 totals 17 residues. CDR1 MGHRA and CDR2 YSYEKL come from the germline V gene. V was clipped by 2 bases and J by 1 base; unmatched bases: 8. This CDR3 is CASSQLGLAEDSYEQYF. In nucleotides, the CDR3 is TGCGCCAGCAGCCAACTTGGACTAGCGGAGGATTCCTACGAGCAGTACTTC.

The CDR3 nucleotides are TGCAGCGTGGGCGGAGGACAGGGTGATGAAAAACTGTTTTTT. This encodes CSVGGGQGDEKLFF. The chain has TRBV29-1 and TRBJ1-4; TRBD1 matches 8 bases. Germline-derived CDR1 and CDR2 are SQVTM and ANQGSEA. The CDR3 contains 14 residues. The V and J ends lost 6 bases and 6 bases, in that order; junction bases with no gene match: 9.

This clone was seen a handful of times. The CDR3 DNA is TGTGCCAGCTTGATCTCTGGGGCCAACGTCCTGACTTTC. This codes for CASLISGANVLTF. The chain links TRBV2 to TRBJ2-6, with unresolved D. This CDR3 has 13 residues. Germline-derived CDR1 and CDR2 are SNHLY and FYNNEI. The V gene lost 8 bases and the J gene lost 0 bases, with 5 bases spanning the gap.

V and J are TRBV9 and TRBJ1-2, with D tentatively TRBD1 (5 bases). The ends were cut back, 3 bases at V and 6 bases at J, with 12 bases in the middle. The germline gives CDR1 SGDLS, CDR2 YYNGEE. This CDR3 is 13 amino acids long. CDR3 sequence (DNA): TGTGCCAGCAGCGGCCAGGACATCGATGGCTACACCTTC. This gives the protein CASSGQDIDGYTF. Drawing the rest from reference TRBV9 and TRBJ1-2, the complete variable domain is DSGVTQTPKHLITATGQRVTLRCSPRSGDLSVYWYQQSLDQGLQFLIQYYNGEERAKGNILERFSAQQFPDLHSELNLSSLELGDSALYFCASSGQDIDGYTFGSGTRLTVV.

The rearrangement links TRBV7-9 to TRBJ2-3; D is uncertain. The germline V gene encodes CDR1 SEHNR and CDR2 FQNEAQ (reference sequence). V was trimmed by 1 base and J by 0 bases, leaving 8 bases between them. The CDR3 length is 15 residues. The CDR3 loop reads CASSLEAPSTDTQYF. Written as DNA, the CDR3 is TGTGCCAGCAGCTTAGAGGCTCCTAGCACAGATACGCAGTATTTT.

The chain couples TRBV29-1 to TRBJ1-2; TRBD1 matches at 7 bases. This CDR3 is built from 13 residues. CDR1 and CDR2 (germline): SQVTM, ANQGSEA. The junction had 7 bases not matched to a gene; V was cut back by 5 bases and J by 4 bases. The CDR3 DNA reads as TGCAGCGTTTTGCCGGGGACAGCCTATGGCTACACCTTC. Protein sequence: CSVLPGTAYGYTF.

The chain uses TRBV27 and TRBJ1-2; D is unclear. Germline CDR1 is MNHEY and CDR2 is SMNVEV (reference sequence). The ends were cut back, 0 bases at V and 1 base at J, with 9 bases in the middle. The CDR3 runs to 15 residues. The CDR3 sequence is CASSLSVGDNYGYTF. CDR3 nucleotides: TGTGCCAGCAGTTTATCAGTGGGAGATAACTATGGCTACACCTTC.

This chain joins TRBV7-6 and TRBJ2-6; D is uncertain. Trimming stripped 5 bases from V and 1 base from J, with 15 bases between. Germline V gives CDR1 SGHVS, CDR2 FNYEAQ. The CDR3 sequence is 17 residues long. The CDR3 is CASSPSVSASGANVLTF. The CDR3 nucleotides read TGTGCCAGCAGCCCCTCGGTGTCGGCGTCTGGGGCCAACGTCCTGACTTTC.

The chain couples TRBV5-6 to TRBJ2-2, with 8 bases matching TRBD1. The ends lost 5 bases at V and 4 bases at J; junction bases unmatched: 4. This CDR3 contains 14 residues. Looked up from germline, CDR1 is SGHDT and CDR2 is YYEEEE. The CDR3 sequence is CASRTGAITGELFF. The CDR3 bases are TGTGCCAGCAGGACAGGGGCGATCACCGGGGAGCTGTTTTTT.

With regard to this clone: This same CDR3 is encoded by further DNA sequences in the sample. This sequence joins TRBV5-1 and TRBJ2-1, with 11 bases aligning to TRBD1. This CDR3 has 14 residues. Germline V gene sequence: CDR1 SGHRS, CDR2 YFSETQ. V was clipped by 4 bases and J by 8 bases; unmatched bases: 5. The CDR3, as DNA: TGCGCCAGCAGCCTGGGACAGGGGGTGGATGAGCAGTTCTTC. Protein: CASSLGQGVDEQFF.

V gene TRBV5-5 combines with J gene TRBJ2-1; the D is unclear. This CDR3 contains 15 residues. V was clipped by 1 base and J by 2 bases, with 10 bases between them. Germline V CDR1 and CDR2: SGHKS, YYEKEE (reference sequence). The CDR3 here is CASSLSGVPYNEQFF. The CDR3 coding sequence is TGTGCCAGCAGCTTGTCGGGTGTCCCCTACAATGAGCAGTTCTTC. Full variable domain (rest looked up from reference TRBV5-5 and TRBJ2-1): DAGVTQSPTHLIKTRGQQVTLRCSPISGHKSVSWYQQVLGQGPQFIFQYYEKEERGRGNFPDRFSARQFPNYSSELNVNALLLGDSALYLCASSLSGVPYNEQFFGPGTRLTVL.

The V call is TRBV5-4, the J call TRBJ1-2; tentative D call: TRBD1 (5 bases). CDR1 and CDR2 (germline): SGHNT, YYREEE (reference sequence). The CDR3 contains 15 residues. Trimming removed 4 bases from V and 6 bases from J, with 19 bases in between. The CDR3 here is CASSVGTLPKDGYTF. The CDR3 bases are TGTGCCAGCAGCGTGGGGACTCTGCCAAAGGATGGCTACACCTTC.

This sequence joins TRBV13 and TRBJ2-2, with D unresolved. CDR3 length: 12 residues. Germline loops: CDR1 PRHDT, CDR2 FYEKMQ (reference sequence). V was trimmed by 3 bases and J by 4 bases, leaving 3 bases between them. The CDR3 spells CASSFSTGELFF. In nucleotides, the CDR3 is TGTGCCAGCAGCTTCTCCACCGGGGAGCTGTTTTTT.

The genes are TRBV30 and TRBJ2-7; 9 positions agree with TRBD1. CDR3 length: 14 amino acids. Germline CDR1 GTSNPN, CDR2 SVGIG (reference sequence). J gave up 0 bases and V 4 bases, and 4 bases lay outside the gene matches. CDR3 amino acids: CAWKGQGSSYEQYF. CDR3 sequence (DNA): TGTGCCTGGAAAGGACAGGGGTCCTCCTACGAGCAGTACTTC.

The chain uses TRBV5-4 and TRBJ2-3; D ambiguous. V was shortened by 0 bases and J by 7 bases, with 9 bases between the two germline ends. The CDR3 has 13 residues. Germline CDR1 reads SGHNT; CDR2 reads YYREEE (reference sequence). CDR3 sequence reads: CASSLVVGNTQYF. The CDR3 coding sequence is TGTGCCAGCAGCTTGGTCGTGGGAAATACGCAGTATTTT.